A single sample is the source of the 28 T cell receptor beta chains below, sequenced in a study of response to subunit inactivated influenza vaccine. TCRdb independently ran MiXCR on the RT-PCR reads; one entry per CDR3 protein. The table records around 250,000 distinct CDR3 sequences, 12% of them present only once. This specimen consisted of non-naive T cells sorted from PBMCs, obtained about 14 days before vaccination. Every receptor here comes from a man between 50 and 59 years old who received an inactivated influenza vaccine.

The chain links TRBV12-3 or TRBV12-4 to TRBJ2-7; 7 bases fit TRBD2. CDR3 size: 13 residues. The V segment lost 2 bases and the J segment 5 bases; nucleotides outside the gene matches: 3. In DNA, the CDR3 is TGTGCCAGCAGTTTAAAGGGAGGGAACGAGCAGTACTTC. This translates into CASSLKGGNEQYF.

This clonotype has ten or more counts. The V gene is TRBV6-2 or TRBV6-3, the J gene TRBJ2-7, with 13 bases identical to TRBD2. V trimming: 2 bases; J trimming: 0 bases; junction bases outside the gene matches: 13. The V gene's germline CDR1 is MNHEY and CDR2 SVGEGT. This CDR3 is 20 amino acids long. In DNA, the CDR3 is TGTGCCAGCAGTTACCCGGGAAGACTAGCGGGGGGCCGTTTCTCCTACGAGCAGTACTTC. Translating gives CASSYPGRLAGGRFSYEQYF.

There are many counts of this clonotype. The chain combines TRBV5-6 with TRBJ1-2; D is perhaps TRBD1 (5 bases). This CDR3 comprises 14 residues. The V end lost 3 bases, the J end lost 4 bases, and 13 bases lay between the germline ends. Looked up from germline, CDR1 is SGHDT and CDR2 is YYEEEE. For the CDR3, the DNA is TGTGCCAGCAGCTCCTTGGACACGGTCTATGGCTACACCTTC. Its protein is CASSSLDTVYGYTF.

The V gene is TRBV2, the J gene TRBJ2-7; 10 nucleotides line up with TRBD2. The CDR3 totals 15 residues. V gave up 10 bases and J gave up 1 base; unmatched junction bases: 10. Germline assignment: CDR1 SNHLY and CDR2 FYNNEI. The CDR3 DNA sequence: TGTGCCATCCCACACTCTAGCGGGAGTTCCTACGAGCAGTACTTC. It encodes CAIPHSSGSSYEQYF.

Many counts were recorded for this clonotype. The chain is built from TRBV6-2 or TRBV6-3 and TRBJ1-1; no clear D. Germline V gene data show CDR1 as MNHEY and CDR2 as SVGEGT. Trimming took off 3 bases at V and 1 base at J, with 9 bases between the two ends. The CDR3 is 14 residues long. The chain's CDR3 is CASSYPGSNTEAFF. The DNA for the CDR3 is TGTGCCAGCAGTTATCCCGGATCGAACACTGAAGCTTTCTTT.

The chain has TRBV7-6 and TRBJ2-7; D is possibly TRBD1 (6 bases). The CDR3 runs 14 residues. Per germline, CDR1 SGHVS and CDR2 FNYEAQ. V was cut by 5 bases and J by 3 bases, with 14 bases left in between. The CDR3, as DNA: TGTGCCAGCAGCCTCAGGGGTCTGGGCTACGAGCAGTACTTC. Encoded protein: CASSLRGLGYEQYF.

This clonotype appeared a few times. The rearrangement uses TRBV6-5 and TRBJ2-1; 9 positions agree with TRBD2. Trimming took 3 bases from V and 10 from J; bases not matched to a gene: 10. Germline V gene lookup returns CDR1 MNHEY and CDR2 SVGAGI. The CDR3 has 15 residues. DNA for the CDR3: TGTGCCAGCAGTTATCAGGGGACTAGCCCGTCCGAGCAGTTCTTC. This codes for CASSYQGTSPSEQFF.

This clonotype came up many times. The J gene is TRBJ2-5, the V gene TRBV20-1; D may be TRBD1 (5 bases). The germline V gene has CDR1 DFQATT and CDR2 SNEGSKA (reference sequence). CDR3 length equals 13 residues. CDR3 residues: CSGLGPFKETQYF. In nucleotides, the CDR3 is TGCAGCGGCCTGGGGCCTTTCAAGGAGACCCAGTACTTC.

The chain joins TRBV7-2 to TRBJ1-2, with D possibly TRBD1 on 6 matching bases. V lost 5 bases and J lost 7, with 14 bases in between. The CDR3 extends over 13 amino acids. Germline values: CDR1 SGHTA, CDR2 FQGNSA. The chain's CDR3 is CASSPEGGRGYTF. CDR3 coding DNA: TGTGCCAGCAGCCCAGAGGGGGGACGTGGCTACACCTTC.

The J gene is TRBJ2-2, the V gene TRBV20-1; no firm D call. Germline CDR1 DFQATT, CDR2 SNEGSKA (reference sequence). Trimming left V 0 bases short and J 0 bases short, with 11 bases between. CDR3 length equals 16 residues. The CDR3 spells CSAREVASANTGELFF. The CDR3 DNA follows: TGCAGTGCTAGAGAGGTAGCTTCCGCGAACACCGGGGAGCTGTTTTTT.

CDR3 region: CSARPQNYGYTF. CDR3 in DNA: TGCAGTGCCCGCCCCCAAAACTATGGCTACACCTTC. The chain has TRBV20-1 and TRBJ1-2, with D unclear. This CDR3 comprises 12 residues. Germline V CDR1 and CDR2: DFQATT, SNEGSKA (reference sequence). V was shortened by 6 bases and J by 2 bases, with 10 bases between the two germline ends.

This clonotype was counted ten times or more. J is TRBJ1-2 and V is TRBV9; 12 nucleotides align to TRBD1. CDR1 is SGDLS, CDR2 YYNGEE, per germline. J gave up 4 bases and V 3 bases, and 4 bases lay outside the gene matches. The CDR3 loop spans 15 amino acids. CDR3 sequence reads: CASSEGQGASYGYTF. The DNA of the CDR3 is TGTGCCAGCAGCGAGGGACAGGGGGCAAGCTATGGCTACACCTTC.

The table lists this clonotype with many counts. The V gene is TRBV27, the J gene TRBJ1-4, with D uncertain. Deletions cut 9 bases from V and 6 bases from J, with 17 bases between. Germline CDR1 MNHEY, CDR2 SMNVEV (reference sequence). CDR3 length: 14 amino acids. The CDR3: CASRNLLRYEKLFF. The CDR3 DNA is TGTGCCAGTCGGAACTTGCTGCGGTATGAAAAACTGTTTTTT.

A few counts support this clonotype. A read error may account for a junction end that differs from germline. The chain links TRBV14 to TRBJ1-1; D is possibly TRBD1 (5 bases). Germline CDR1 and CDR2: SGHDN and FVKESK. This CDR3 is 15 amino acids long. CDR3 region: CASSLRDGYVTQAFF. The CDR3 DNA is TGTGCCAGCAGCCTCCGGGACGGATACGTCACTCAAGCTTTCTTT. Filled out from reference TRBV14 and TRBJ1-1, the complete variable domain reads EAGVTQFPSHSVIEKGQTVTLRCDPISGHDNLYWYRRVMGKEIKFLLHFVKESKQDESGMPNNRFLAERTGGTYSTLKVQPAELEDSGVYFCASSLRDGYVTQAFFGQGTRLTVV.

The CDR3 is CASSPGHYNSPLHF. Written as DNA, the CDR3 is TGTGCCAGCAGTCCCGGACACTATAATTCACCCCTCCACTTT. The chain uses TRBV12-3 or TRBV12-4 and TRBJ1-6; D perhaps matches TRBD1 (5 bases). V was cut by 5 bases and J by 3 bases, with 8 bases left in between. This CDR3 has 14 amino acids.

In this sample, this clonotype turned up a few times. The rearrangement joins TRBV5-1 to TRBJ2-6, with D unclear. The CDR3 is made up of 15 amino acids. From germline, CDR1 is SGHRS and CDR2 YFSETQ. With 2 bases removed from V and 0 bases from J, the gap between germline ends came to 6 bases. The CDR3 DNA sequence: TGCGCCAGCAGCTTCGGGCACTCTGGGGCCAACGTCCTGACTTTC. The encoded protein is CASSFGHSGANVLTF. Drawing the rest from reference TRBV5-1 and TRBJ2-6, the complete variable domain is KAGVTQTPRYLIKTRGQQVTLSCSPISGHRSVSWYQQTPGQGLQFLFEYFSETQRNKGNFPGRFSGRQFSNSRSEMNVSTLELGDSALYLCASSFGHSGANVLTFGAGSRLTVL.

The V and J genes are TRBV12-3 or TRBV12-4 and TRBJ1-4; 7 bases fit TRBD1. Losses at the gene ends were 4 bases for V and 8 bases for J; bases not matched to a gene: 4. The CDR3 sequence is 13 residues long. CDR3: CASSSGGKEKLFF. The DNA for the CDR3 is TGTGCCAGCAGTTCAGGGGGTAAAGAAAAACTGTTTTTT.

This clonotype was recorded at least ten times. The chain combines TRBV7-2 with TRBJ2-7; tentatively, D is TRBD1 (5 bases). The germline gives CDR1 SGHTA, CDR2 FQGNSA. V was trimmed by 4 bases and J by 5 bases, leaving 15 bases between them. The CDR3 length is 14 residues. CDR3 in DNA: TGTGCCAGCAGCTGGCGGCAGGGTAGGGACGAGCAGTACTTC. As protein: CASSWRQGRDEQYF.

There are a few counts of this clonotype. The chain links TRBV20-1 to TRBJ2-7; TRBD1 matches 7 bases. The germline V gene has CDR1 DFQATT and CDR2 SNEGSKA (reference sequence). The CDR3 is made up of 13 amino acids. J gave up 3 bases and V 5 bases, and 7 bases lay outside the gene matches. CDR3 coding DNA: TGCAGTGCTTTCTCCCGACAGGGCTACGAGCAGTACTTC. Protein: CSAFSRQGYEQYF.

In this sample, this clonotype turned up a few times. The chain joins TRBV11-3 to TRBJ2-5; D unclear. Germline CDR1 and CDR2: SGHNT and YENEEA. This CDR3 is built from 13 residues. V was clipped by 2 bases and J by 4 bases, with 8 bases between them. DNA for the CDR3: TGTGCCAGCAGCTTAAACCAGAGAGAGACCCAGTACTTC. Amino acid sequence: CASSLNQRETQYF.

The chain combines TRBV21-1 with TRBJ2-7; the table's D call of TRBD2 was not tested on the DNA. TRBV21-1 is listed as a pseudogene. The CDR3 is made up of 20 amino acids. CDR3 loop: CASSNGLWTGTSGSFYEQYF. The CDR3 DNA reads as TGTGCCAGCAGCAATGGATTATGGACCGGGACTAGCGGGAGCTTCTACGAGCAGTACTTC.

This clonotype showed up just a few times. This rearrangement joins TRBV12-3 or TRBV12-4 to TRBJ1-4; no definite D call. The CDR3 consists of 16 residues. Trimming stripped 4 bases from V and 0 bases from J, with 12 bases between. The DNA for the CDR3 is TGTGCCAGCAGTTCTTACACGGGTGCAACTAATGAAAAACTGTTTTTT. Residues: CASSSYTGATNEKLFF.

The V and J genes are TRBV12-3 or TRBV12-4 and TRBJ2-1, with D possibly matching TRBD1 (6 bases). Trimming pared 6 bases from V and 6 bases from J, leaving 12 bases between. The CDR3 extends over 13 amino acids. The CDR3 loop reads CASRRQVSNEQFF. The CDR3 nucleotides read TGTGCCAGCAGGAGACAGGTTTCCAATGAGCAGTTCTTC.

The chain joins TRBV5-1 to TRBJ1-3; no reliable D call. Germline V gives CDR1 SGHRS, CDR2 YFSETQ. Trimming left V 1 base short and J 4 bases short, with 9 bases between. The CDR3 contains 14 residues. CDR3 loop: CASSLTGSGNTIYF. CDR3 bases: TGCGCCAGCAGCTTGACGGGATCCGGAAACACCATATATTTT.

Points on this clonotype: A much larger clone differs from this one at a single base, so this may be a read error. This chain joins TRBV20-1 and TRBJ2-3, with 7 bases matching TRBD2. CDR3 length: 15 residues. Germline V CDR1 and CDR2: DFQATT, SNEGSKA (reference sequence). CDR3 nucleotide sequence: TGCTGTGCTATGGAAGCGGGGAGCTTCACAGATACGCAGTATTTT. This gives the protein CCAMEAGSFTDTQYF.

The chain has TRBV28 and TRBJ2-5; 11 bases agree with TRBD2. V dropped 6 bases and J dropped 1; count of bases not matched to a gene: 7. The CDR3 runs 16 residues. In germline, CDR1 is MDHEN, CDR2 SYDVKM. In DNA form, the CDR3 reads TGTGCCAGCAGAACCTCTAGCGGGGGGTCCCAAGAGACCCAGTACTTC. It encodes CASRTSSGGSQETQYF.

This clonotype was seen ten or more times. The chain links TRBV6-1 to TRBJ1-1; D remains unclear. This CDR3 comprises 14 residues. Germline CDR1 and CDR2: MNHNS and SASEGT. Deletions cut 1 base from V and 1 base from J, with 7 bases between. DNA of the CDR3: TGTGCCAGCAGTGAAGTGTACGGGAACACTGAAGCTTTCTTT. Its translation is CASSEVYGNTEAFF.

The chain has TRBV6-5 and TRBJ2-7; TRBD2 matches at 12 bases. This CDR3 region has 19 residues. Germline V gives CDR1 MNHEY, CDR2 SVGAGI. Trimming at V came to 2 bases and at J to 0 bases, leaving 11 bases not matched to a gene. DNA for the CDR3: TGTGCCAGCAGTTACCGATCTACTAGCGGGGGGACTTACTCCTACGAGCAGTACTTC. It is translated as CASSYRSTSGGTYSYEQYF.